This note documents a single TCR beta chain sequence. Its target is not known. These data come from a study of OX40 agonist ivuxolimab in advanced cancers. Study-wide background: The study reported partial responses in three patients: one hepatocellular carcinoma, two cutaneous melanoma.

The investigators sampled blood at baseline, at cycle 4 day 1, and at cycle 7 day 1. The repertoire was sequenced with immunoSEQ multiplex PCR; TCRdb's copy has only in-frame clones and lacks some. The profile shows around 95,000 clones, nearly 90% of them singletons. V was clipped by 1 base and J by 0 bases, with 3 bases between them. Germline V CDR1 and CDR2: SGHRS, YFSETQ. The CDR3 consists of 13 residues. Study results and limitations: Expansion of clones was among the lowest in partial responders at 0.1-3.0 mg/kg. Fewer expanded clones were found on average in CD4+ than in CD8+ T cells.

The clonotype was recovered from an adult with an advanced solid tumor such as melanoma, head and neck, liver or kidney cancer. The input for sequencing was CD4+ or CD8+ T cells sorted from blood, taken in a trial of the OX40 agonist ivuxolimab. The chain uses TRBV5-1 and TRBJ2-3; D remains unclear. DNA for the CDR3: TGCGCCAGCAGCTTGTACAGCACAGATACGCAGTATTTT. Amino acid sequence: CASSLYSTDTQYF.